This passage covers 27 T cell receptor beta chains from one sample sequenced in a study of T cell responses to AZD1222 COVID-19 vaccine. Generated by immunoSEQ multiplex PCR, the TCRdb table keeps only in-frame clones and is missing some. The sample contains 100,000 to 120,000 clones, approximately 90% of which appear only once. The input for sequencing was peripheral blood, taken 28 days after the second AZD1222 dose. These receptors originate from an adult who received the AZD1222 COVID-19 vaccine.

The V gene is TRBV5-6, the J gene TRBJ2-3, with D unresolved. This CDR3 is built from 14 residues. Germline-derived CDR1 and CDR2 are SGHDT and YYEEEE. V was pared by 4 bases and J by 3 bases, with 12 bases between. For the CDR3, the DNA is TGTGCCAGCAGCAACACACTGGGAACAGATACGCAGTATTTT. This gives the protein CASSNTLGTDTQYF. Supplemented by reference TRBV5-6 and TRBJ2-3, the full variable domain reads DAGVTQSPTHLIKTRGQQVTLRCSPKSGHDTVSWYQQALGQGPQFIFQYYEEEERQRGNFPDRFSGHQFPNYSSELNVNALLLGDSALYLCASSNTLGTDTQYFGPGTRLTVL.

CDR3 sequence (DNA): TGTGCCAGCAGTTACGTTTCCGGGACTACCTGGAACACTGAAGCTTTCTTT. Amino acid sequence: CASSYVSGTTWNTEAFF. The chain couples TRBV6-2 or TRBV6-3 to TRBJ1-1; perhaps TRBD1 as D (5 bases). V lost 2 bases and J 1 base, leaving 17 bases between the germline ends. CDR1 and CDR2 from the germline V gene are MNHEY and SVGEGT. CDR3 size: 17 residues.

The rearrangement links TRBV10-3 to TRBJ1-4; D is ambiguous. Germline V gives CDR1 ENHRY, CDR2 SYGVKD. The CDR3 spans 13 residues. V dropped 4 bases and J dropped 5 bases, with 8 bases sitting between them. In DNA form, the CDR3 reads TGTGCCATCAGTGGGGGTTTCAATGAAAAACTGTTTTTT. Translated, it gives CAISGGFNEKLFF.

V and J are TRBV6-5 and TRBJ2-7; possibly TRBD2 for D (5 bases). This CDR3 comprises 13 residues. V was clipped by 10 bases and J by 4 bases, with 17 bases between them. The germline gives CDR1 MNHEY, CDR2 SVGAGI. This CDR3 is CATLGRGRYEQYF. CDR3 bases: TGTGCCACCCTGGGTCGGGGTAGGTACGAGCAGTACTTC.

The chain recombines TRBV6-5 with TRBJ2-7; D might be TRBD2 (6 bases). In germline, CDR1 is MNHEY, CDR2 SVGAGI. The CDR3 spans 16 residues. V was shortened by 2 bases and J by 3 bases, with 17 bases between the two germline ends. The CDR3 loop is CASSYGAGTGSYEQYF. CDR3 DNA sequence: TGTGCCAGCAGTTACGGGGCAGGGACTGGGAGCTACGAGCAGTACTTC.

This chain connects TRBV7-3 to TRBJ2-1; TRBD2 aligns across 13 bases. This CDR3 has 14 amino acids. J gave up 11 bases and V 4 bases, and 5 bases lay outside the gene matches. The germline V gene encodes CDR1 SGHTA and CDR2 FQGTGA. CDR3: CASSSGTSGAQQFF. CDR3 DNA: TGTGCCAGCAGCTCCGGGACTAGCGGGGCACAGCAGTTCTTC.

The chain couples TRBV11-2 to TRBJ2-2; no definite D call. Germline V gene data show CDR1 as SGHAT and CDR2 as FQNNGV. This CDR3 comprises 14 residues. Trimming took 4 bases from V and 3 from J, leaving 9 bases between them. The CDR3 nucleotides are TGTGCCAGCAGCTCTCGATGGGACACCGGGGAGCTGTTTTTT. This codes for CASSSRWDTGELFF.

The CDR3 is CASSESGSRETQYF. In DNA, the CDR3 is TGTGCCAGCAGTGAAAGTGGCAGCAGGGAGACCCAGTACTTC. The chain has TRBV25-1 and TRBJ2-5; D remains unclear. The germline V gene encodes CDR1 MGHDK and CDR2 SYGVNS. CDR3 size: 14 residues. Trimming stripped 2 bases from V and 5 bases from J, with 12 bases between.

This chain links TRBV5-4 with TRBJ1-4; D gene uncertain. Trimming removed 5 bases from V and 0 bases from J, with 14 bases in between. CDR1 SGHNT and CDR2 YYREEE come from the germline V gene (reference sequence). The CDR3 sequence is 16 residues long. CDR3 coding DNA: TGTGCCAGCAGTCCGGGGTGGCAGTCAACTAATGAAAAACTGTTTTTT. Translating gives CASSPGWQSTNEKLFF.

The chain has TRBV5-6 and TRBJ1-2; D gene ambiguous. V shed 0 bases and J shed 1 base, with 10 bases lying between them. From germline, CDR1 is SGHDT and CDR2 YYEEEE. The CDR3 extends over 15 amino acids. CDR3 in amino acids: CASSLEQRNNYGYTF. In nucleotides, the CDR3 is TGTGCCAGCAGCTTGGAACAGAGAAATAACTATGGCTACACCTTC. Full variable domain (outside the CDR3, taken from reference TRBV5-6 and TRBJ1-2): DAGVTQSPTHLIKTRGQQVTLRCSPKSGHDTVSWYQQALGQGPQFIFQYYEEEERQRGNFPDRFSGHQFPNYSSELNVNALLLGDSALYLCASSLEQRNNYGYTFGSGTRLTVV.

The rearrangement links TRBV7-8 to TRBJ2-7; 7 bases fit TRBD2. Per the germline V gene, CDR1 is SGHVS and CDR2 is FQNEAQ. After removal of 5 bases from V and 6 bases from J, the junction contained 13 bases not matched to a gene. The CDR3 is made up of 15 amino acids. CDR3 region: CASSHSVAGASEQYF. CDR3 bases: TGTGCCAGCAGCCACTCCGTTGCGGGAGCGTCCGAGCAGTACTTC.

The genes are TRBV10-1 and TRBJ2-5, with a weak D call TRBD2 (5 bases). V was clipped by 9 bases and J by 10 bases, with 18 bases between them. CDR3 size: 12 residues. Per germline, CDR1 WNHNN and CDR2 SYGVQD (reference sequence). The CDR3 sequence: CARDSPLEIQYF. DNA for the CDR3: TGCGCCAGGGACTCCCCTTTAGAAATCCAGTACTTC.

This sequence joins TRBV16 and TRBJ1-5, with D perhaps TRBD1 (5 bases). This CDR3 is built from 15 residues. The germline CDR1 and CDR2 sequences are KGHSY and FQNENV. V was cut by 2 bases and J by 2 bases, with 10 bases left in between. The CDR3: CASSQNWGGNQPQHF. The CDR3 DNA is TGTGCCAGCAGCCAAAACTGGGGGGGCAATCAGCCCCAGCATTTT.

The chain has TRBV6-5 and TRBJ2-3; TRBD1 aligns across 8 bases. Unmatched junction bases numbered 5, after V lost 0 bases and J lost 3 bases. Looked up from germline, CDR1 is MNHEY and CDR2 is SVGAGI. The CDR3 loop spans 16 amino acids. The CDR3 nucleotides read TGTGCCAGCAGTTACTCCAGGGGGCTGGGGACAGATACGCAGTATTTT. Translated: CASSYSRGLGTDTQYF.

The chain links TRBV5-6 to TRBJ2-1; TRBD1 is a possible D gene (6 bases). Looked up from germline, CDR1 is SGHDT and CDR2 is YYEEEE. The CDR3 has 16 amino acids. V was trimmed by 3 bases and J by 0 bases, leaving 13 bases between them. The DNA of the CDR3 is TGTGCCAGCAGCTGGAGGACAGACAGCTCCTACAATGAGCAGTTCTTC. Protein product: CASSWRTDSSYNEQFF. Filled out from reference TRBV5-6 and TRBJ2-1, the complete variable domain reads DAGVTQSPTHLIKTRGQQVTLRCSPKSGHDTVSWYQQALGQGPQFIFQYYEEEERQRGNFPDRFSGHQFPNYSSELNVNALLLGDSALYLCASSWRTDSSYNEQFFGPGTRLTVL.

This rearrangement joins TRBV12-2 to TRBJ1-2. TRBV12-2 represents a pseudogene. The CDR3 spans 17 residues. The CDR3 coding sequence is TGTGCAAGTCGATGGACGTCCGGGAACCCCCCTGACTATGGCTACACCTTC. Translation gives CASRWTSGNPPDYGYTF.

This clone showed up just once. The rearrangement joins TRBV28 to TRBJ2-7, with 9 bases that match TRBD1. This CDR3 comprises 14 residues. Germline CDR1 and CDR2: MDHEN and SYDVKM. The junction had 2 bases not matched to a gene; V was cut back by 5 bases and J by 0 bases. This CDR3 is CASSRQGGSYEQYF. CDR3 bases: TGTGCCAGCAGTCGACAGGGGGGCTCCTACGAGCAGTACTTC.

V usage is TRBV15 and J usage is TRBJ1-1; tentative D call: TRBD1 (5 bases). The CDR3 contains 14 residues. The ends were cut back, 3 bases at V and 2 bases at J, with 10 bases in the middle. Looked up from germline, CDR1 is LNHNV and CDR2 is YYDKDF (reference sequence). CDR3 loop: CATSSTGGNTEAFF. In DNA form, the CDR3 reads TGTGCCACCAGCAGTACAGGTGGTAACACTGAAGCTTTCTTT.

DNA of the CDR3: TGTGCCAGCAGTCAAACCAGGGGGCGCGACAATCAGCCCCAGCATTTT. Its protein is CASSQTRGRDNQPQHF. This chain joins TRBV28 and TRBJ1-5; 8 bases align to TRBD1. V trimming: 5 bases; J trimming: 3 bases; junction bases outside the gene matches: 9. There are 16 residues in the CDR3. Looked up from germline, CDR1 is MDHEN and CDR2 is SYDVKM.

The genes are TRBV5-5 and TRBJ2-2; D remains unclear. There are 15 residues in the CDR3. The ends were cut back, 0 bases at V and 0 bases at J, with 6 bases in the middle. CDR1 is SGHKS, CDR2 YYEKEE, per germline (reference sequence). The DNA for the CDR3 is TGTGCCAGCAGCTTGGGGCCGACGAACACCGGGGAGCTGTTTTTT. It is translated as CASSLGPTNTGELFF.

This clone appeared a few times. The CDR3 region has the DNA TGTGCCAGCAGTTATTCGTCTAGGGAATACAATGAGCAGTTCTTC. Its translation is CASSYSSREYNEQFF. This chain joins TRBV6-2 or TRBV6-3 and TRBJ2-1; D call uncertain. Per germline, CDR1 MNHEY and CDR2 SVGEGT. The CDR3 is 15 residues long. Trimming cost V 3 bases and J 4 bases, with 13 bases left between them.

This chain links TRBV4-3 with TRBJ2-1; D unclear. The CDR3 runs to 16 residues. Germline V gene data show CDR1 as LGHNA and CDR2 as YSLEER. Between the trimmed V and J ends, which lost 0 bases and 10 bases, there was a span of 19 bases. The CDR3 DNA follows: TGCGCCAGCAGCCAAGAGGTGCACGGACCTACCTTGGAGCAGTTCTTC. Protein product: CASSQEVHGPTLEQFF.

This clone was counted only a few times. The chain has TRBV7-9 and TRBJ1-6; weak D call: TRBD1 (6 bases). V was trimmed by 1 base and J by 5 bases, leaving 9 bases between them. Germline V gene lookup returns CDR1 SEHNR and CDR2 FQNEAQ (reference sequence). The CDR3 has 15 amino acids. The DNA of the CDR3 is TGTGCCAGCAGCTTAGGACAGGCGAATAATTCACCCCTCCACTTT. Amino acid sequence: CASSLGQANNSPLHF.

Only one count was recorded for this clone. This sequence joins TRBV11-2 and TRBJ2-7; D ambiguous. V was clipped by 4 bases and J by 4 bases, with 14 bases between them. The CDR3 is 14 amino acids. The V gene's germline CDR1 is SGHAT and CDR2 FQNNGV. The CDR3 loop reads CASSSINLSYEQYF. DNA of the CDR3: TGTGCCAGCAGCTCGATTAATCTTTCTTACGAGCAGTACTTC. The full variable domain, with the rest looked up from reference TRBV11-2 and TRBJ2-7, is EAGVAQSPRYKIIEKRQSVAFWCNPISGHATLYWYQQILGQGPKLLIQFQNNGVVDDSQLPKDRFSAERLKGVDSTLKIQPAKLEDSAVYLCASSSINLSYEQYFGPGTRLTVT.

The V gene is TRBV27, the J gene TRBJ1-1; D unclear. Looked up from germline, CDR1 is MNHEY and CDR2 is SMNVEV (reference sequence). V was pared by 3 bases and J by 1 base, with 6 bases between. The CDR3 sequence is 13 residues long. The CDR3 here is CASSLERNTEAFF. The CDR3 DNA reads as TGTGCCAGCAGTTTGGAGAGGAACACTGAAGCTTTCTTT.

The gene calls are TRBV6-5 and TRBJ1-6; the D is unclear. V lost 2 bases to trimming and J lost 7 bases, with 12 bases between them. CDR1 and CDR2 from the germline V gene are MNHEY and SVGAGI. CDR3 length: 15 residues. CDR3 in DNA: TGTGCCAGCAGTTACAACGGGGAAAAAAATTCACCCCTCCACTTT. Translating it yields CASSYNGEKNSPLHF.

The chain joins TRBV19 to TRBJ2-2; 9 positions agree with TRBD1. The CDR3 contains 13 residues. Germline V gene lookup returns CDR1 LNHDA and CDR2 SQIVND (reference sequence). V was clipped by 6 bases and J by 6 bases; unmatched bases: 2. CDR3 protein: CASRGQGPGELFF. In nucleotides, the CDR3 is TGTGCCAGTAGGGGACAGGGCCCCGGGGAGCTGTTTTTT.